This T cell receptor beta chain was recovered during a study of T cells expressing NK-cell markers. Study context: It was from sorted CD3+CD56+NKG2C+, CD3+CD56+NKG2C- and CD3+CD56-NKG2C+ T cells that TCR beta repertoires came.

TCRdb reprocessed the 5' RACE reads, with one entry per CDR3 protein and no DNA. The sample totals over 150,000 distinct CDR3 sequences. In germline, CDR1 is MDHEN, CDR2 SYDVKM. The CDR3 runs 15 residues. The chain couples TRBV28 to TRBJ1-6; TCRdb indicates TRBD1, and absent DNA this call remains unverified. The sample consisted of blood T cells: a sorted CD56 or NKG2C T cell subset, CD4+ or CD8+ T cells, or bulk PBMC T cells (not recorded which). The clonotype comes from a man between 18 and 69 years old in good health. CDR3 residues: CASSFVGQKDSPLHF.